These 2 T cell receptor beta chains originate from one sample sequenced in a study of shared clonotypes between healthy human individuals. TCRdb's copy holds only in-frame clones and misses some; the assay was immunoSEQ multiplex PCR. The table shows about 2 million clones, with approximately 95% occurring only once. Naive CD8 isolation took CD45RO-negative cells positively selected for CCR7 and excluded terminally differentiated effector memory CD45RA+ cells. The sample was naive CD8+ T cells sorted from blood. The receptor source for this set is a man aged 18 to 29 in good health.

V and J are TRBV7-9 and TRBJ1-5; TRBD1 matches at 8 bases. V dropped 5 bases and J dropped 5; count of bases not matched to a gene: 8. Germline assignment: CDR1 SEHNR and CDR2 FQNEAQ (reference sequence). The CDR3 consists of 15 residues. DNA for the CDR3: TGTGCCAGCAGCGCCGATGAGACAGGGGATCAGCCCCAGCATTTT. This gives the protein CASSADETGDQPQHF. Based on the CDR3 plus reference TRBV7-9 and TRBJ1-5, the full variable domain is DTGVSQNPRHKITKRGQNVTFRCDPISEHNRLYWYRQTLGQGPEFLTYFQNEAQLEKSRLLSDRFSAERPKGSFSTLEIQRTEQGDSAMYLCASSADETGDQPQHFGDGTRLSIL.

This clone appeared once. The chain uses TRBV13 and TRBJ1-1; D unclear. The CDR3 covers 11 residues. Trimming left V 0 bases short and J 8 bases short, with 4 bases between. Germline V gene data show CDR1 as PRHDT and CDR2 as FYEKMQ (reference sequence). CDR3 in DNA: TGTGCCAGCAGCTTAGGGTGGGAAGCTTTCTTT. Amino acid sequence: CASSLGWEAFF. The entire variable domain, with the rest obtained from reference TRBV13 and TRBJ1-1, is as follows: AAGVIQSPRHLIKEKRETATLKCYPIPRHDTVYWYQQGPGQDPQFLISFYEKMQSDKGSIPDRFSAQQFSDYHSELNMSSLELGDSALYFCASSLGWEAFFGQGTRLTVV.